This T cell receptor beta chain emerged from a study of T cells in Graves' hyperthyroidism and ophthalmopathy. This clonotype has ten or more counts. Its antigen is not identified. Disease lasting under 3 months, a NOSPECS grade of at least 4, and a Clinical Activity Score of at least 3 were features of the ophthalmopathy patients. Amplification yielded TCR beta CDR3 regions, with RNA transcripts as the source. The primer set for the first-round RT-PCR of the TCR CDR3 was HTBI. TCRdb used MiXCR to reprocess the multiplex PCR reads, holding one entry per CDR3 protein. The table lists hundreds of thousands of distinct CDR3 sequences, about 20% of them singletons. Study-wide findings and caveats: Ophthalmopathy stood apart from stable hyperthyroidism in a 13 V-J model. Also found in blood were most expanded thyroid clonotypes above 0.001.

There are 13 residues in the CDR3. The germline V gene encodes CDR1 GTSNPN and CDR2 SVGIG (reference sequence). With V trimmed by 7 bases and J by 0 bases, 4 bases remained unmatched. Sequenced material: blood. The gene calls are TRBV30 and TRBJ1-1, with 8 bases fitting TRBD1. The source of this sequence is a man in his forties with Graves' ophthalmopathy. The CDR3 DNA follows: TGTGCCTTAAGGACAGGGATGAACACTGAAGCTTTCTTT. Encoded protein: CALRTGMNTEAFF.